The sample holds a few counts of the clone carrying this T cell receptor beta chain. Its antigen remains unidentified. Measured with immunoSEQ multiplex PCR; TCRdb has only the in-frame clones, and not every one. The table shows around 2,100,000 clones, with approximately 94% occurring only once. The data were taken from a study of shared clonotypes between healthy human individuals. Study findings and constraints: About 5% of naive CD4 clonotypes were shared across a few donors. In the sorted subsets, rarefaction showed sequencing was incomplete despite large depth. Having only a few donors restricted how much genetic and exposure-history diversity was captured.

Selected positively for CCR7 and CD45RO-negative, naive CD8 cells excluded terminally differentiated effector memory CD45RA+ cells. This CDR3 has 13 amino acids. Trimming left V 5 bases short and J 4 bases short, with 11 bases between. In germline, CDR1 is LNHDA, CDR2 SQIVND (reference sequence). Sequencing was carried out using naive CD8+ T cells sorted from blood. The sequence came from a man between 18 and 35 years old in good health. The J gene is TRBJ1-1, the V gene TRBV19; D is perhaps TRBD1 (6 bases). The CDR3 region has the DNA TGTGCCAGTAGTTGGGCAGGGGCCACTGAAGCTTTCTTT. Residues: CASSWAGATEAFF.